This passage covers 26 T cell receptor beta chains from one sample sequenced in a study of radiation and T cells in renal cell carcinoma. Profiled with immunoSEQ multiplex PCR; TCRdb holds only in-frame clones, not every one. The sample comprises about 83,000 clones, over 80% of which are singletons, and more than 2% rests with the top ten. Time point reported: blood 4 weeks post-SBRT, at nephrectomy. As for treatment: 15 Gy SBRT to primary tumor, nephrectomy 4 weeks later. Sequences were derived from blood, sampled from a patient whose treatment included radiotherapy and nephrectomy. These receptors all come from a woman aged 60-75 years with renal cell carcinoma.

The chain employs TRBV29-1 and TRBJ2-7, with 11 bases identical to TRBD2. CDR1 is SQVTM and CDR2 is ANQGSEA in the germline V gene. The CDR3 sequence is 15 residues long. J was trimmed by 4 bases and V by 4 bases; bases with no gene match: 9. The CDR3 sequence is CSVGISGGVGYEQYF. CDR3 in DNA: TGCAGCGTTGGAATTAGCGGGGGGGTAGGGTACGAGCAGTACTTC.

This chain uses TRBV28 with TRBJ1-3; D gene ambiguous. The length of the CDR3 is 16 residues. The germline V gene has CDR1 MDHEN and CDR2 SYDVKM. Trimming left V 6 bases short and J 3 bases short, with 18 bases between. The CDR3: CASSTIARNGGNTIYF. CDR3 coding DNA: TGTGCCAGCAGCACCATCGCCCGGAATGGTGGAAACACCATATATTTT.

The V and J genes are TRBV4-1 and TRBJ2-4; 7 bases map to TRBD1. V lost 4 bases and J lost 0; bases outside the gene matches: 15. CDR1 is MGHRA, CDR2 YSYEKL, per germline. The CDR3 runs to 19 residues. This CDR3 reads CASSPRTTGDTEAKNIQYF. CDR3 sequence (DNA): TGCGCCAGCAGCCCTCGAACTACAGGGGACACTGAAGCCAAAAACATTCAGTACTTC.

J is TRBJ1-6 and V is TRBV27; 7 bases line up with TRBD1. CDR3 size: 16 residues. V trimming: 2 bases; J trimming: 10 bases; junction bases outside the gene matches: 11. Germline assignment: CDR1 MNHEY and CDR2 SMNVEV (reference sequence). In DNA form, the CDR3 reads TGTGCCAGCAGTTTAACGGGACAGTGGGAGCGGTCACCCCTCCACTTT. It specifies CASSLTGQWERSPLHF.

This chain's CDR3 is CAISDSNTGELFF. The CDR3 bases are TGTGCCATCAGTGACTCGAACACCGGGGAGCTGTTTTTT. The chain has TRBV10-3 and TRBJ2-2; D is uncertain. Trimming shortened V by 3 bases and J by 0 bases, and 2 bases separated the two germline ends. There are 13 residues in the CDR3. CDR1 and CDR2 (germline): ENHRY, SYGVKD.

The rearrangement links TRBV6-5 to TRBJ2-1, with D perhaps being TRBD1 or TRBD2 (5 bases each). V was shortened by 2 bases and J by 10 bases, with 18 bases between the two germline ends. Per the germline V gene, CDR1 is MNHEY and CDR2 is SVGAGI. The CDR3 has 15 residues. CDR3 sequence reads: CASSYPRGAQEEQFF. The CDR3 bases are TGTGCCAGCAGTTACCCGCGAGGGGCGCAGGAAGAGCAGTTCTTC.

This clone occurred a few times. The genes are TRBV6-5 and TRBJ1-1, with TRBD1 matching over 8 bases. Germline V gene lookup returns CDR1 MNHEY and CDR2 SVGAGI. The V segment lost 5 bases and the J segment 5 bases; nucleotides outside the gene matches: 4. The CDR3 loop spans 13 amino acids. The CDR3 is CASSPRTGTEAFF. Written as DNA, the CDR3 is TGTGCCAGCAGTCCCAGGACAGGGACTGAAGCTTTCTTT.

The V and J genes are TRBV13 and TRBJ2-2, with no clear D. Deletions cut 3 bases from V and 3 bases from J, with 8 bases between. The CDR3 runs to 14 residues. Germline V gene sequence: CDR1 PRHDT, CDR2 FYEKMQ (reference sequence). As DNA, the CDR3 is TGTGCCAGCAGCTTCCCGACCCACACCGGGGAGCTGTTTTTT. It specifies CASSFPTHTGELFF.

The chain carries TRBV10-2 and TRBJ2-3; TRBD1 aligns across 10 bases. The CDR3 is made up of 17 amino acids. V shed 0 bases, J shed 0 bases, and the junction held 3 bases outside the gene matches. Looked up from germline, CDR1 is WSHSY and CDR2 is SAAADI. CDR3: CASSESGTGVSTDTQYF. As DNA, the CDR3 is TGCGCCAGCAGTGAGTCCGGGACAGGGGTTAGCACAGATACGCAGTATTTT.

The chain joins TRBV19 to TRBJ2-3; the match to TRBD2 covers 12 bases. J lost 9 bases, V lost 8 bases, and 9 bases had no gene match. The germline gives CDR1 LNHDA, CDR2 SQIVND (reference sequence). The CDR3 is 14 amino acids. The CDR3 is CASRLAGGSGTQYF. In DNA form, the CDR3 reads TGTGCCAGTCGGCTAGCGGGAGGGAGTGGGACGCAGTATTTT.

This clone was detected a few times. This sequence joins TRBV9 and TRBJ1-6, with TRBD1 matching over 7 bases. CDR1 is SGDLS, CDR2 YYNGEE, per germline. Trimming cost V 3 bases and J 5 bases; bases outside gene matches: 5. The CDR3 sequence is 15 residues long. The CDR3 nucleotides are TGTGCCAGCAGCGAAGGGACAGTTGATAATTCACCCCTCCACTTT. Protein sequence: CASSEGTVDNSPLHF.

The chain carries TRBV4-1 and TRBJ2-2; 10 nucleotides line up with TRBD1. There are 15 residues in the CDR3. After removal of 4 bases from V and 8 bases from J, the junction contained 7 bases not matched to a gene. Germline V CDR1 and CDR2: MGHRA, YSYEKL. The CDR3 loop reads CASSPHGTGDGELFF. The DNA for the CDR3 is TGCGCCAGCAGCCCACACGGGACAGGGGATGGGGAGCTGTTTTTT.

The genes are TRBV7-2 and TRBJ2-7, with a possible D match to TRBD1 (6 bases). The V gene's germline CDR1 is SGHTA and CDR2 FQGNSA. V dropped 0 bases and J dropped 4 bases, with 10 bases sitting between them. The CDR3 is 14 residues long. The CDR3 here is CASSLAGQRYEQYF. CDR3 DNA sequence: TGTGCCAGCAGCTTAGCAGGACAGCGGTACGAGCAGTACTTC.

This clone was seen a single time. In DNA, the CDR3 is TGTGCCAGCCGATCTACAGGGATTATAAATGAAAAACTGTTTTTT. This translates into CASRSTGIINEKLFF. This chain uses TRBV6-5 with TRBJ1-4, with D perhaps TRBD1 (6 bases). The CDR3 length is 15 residues. The V gene's germline CDR1 is MNHEY and CDR2 SVGAGI. V was cut by 8 bases and J by 5 bases, with 18 bases left in between.

The chain carries TRBV6-1 and TRBJ2-7, with D possibly TRBD2 on 5 matching bases. CDR3 length equals 14 residues. Trimming took off 2 bases at V and 6 bases at J, with 14 bases between the two ends. Germline V gene sequence: CDR1 MNHNS, CDR2 SASEGT. CDR3 DNA: TGTGCCAGCAGTGAAAATGTCGGGGTCTTCGAGCAGTACTTC. Protein: CASSENVGVFEQYF.

The rearrangement joins TRBV4-3 to TRBJ1-5; D is uncertain. The V end was cut by 3 bases, the J end by 6 bases, with 12 bases between. CDR3 size: 14 residues. Germline lookup yields CDR1 LGHNA and CDR2 YSLEER. In nucleotides, the CDR3 is TGCGCCAGCAGCCAGACCGTAGGCGGTCAGCCCCAGCATTTT. Translating gives CASSQTVGGQPQHF.

Remarks on this clone: This same CDR3 is encoded by further DNA sequences in the sample. The chain links TRBV18 to TRBJ2-5; no firm D call. V lost 3 bases, J lost 0 bases, and 2 bases lay in between. The CDR3 covers 12 residues. Germline V CDR1 and CDR2: KGHSH, LQKENI. CDR3 sequence reads: CASSPYQETQYF. The CDR3 nucleotides are TGTGCCAGCTCACCGTACCAAGAGACCCAGTACTTC.

The chain recombines TRBV6-6 with TRBJ1-1; a possible D gene is TRBD1 (6 bases). Trimming left V 7 bases short and J 0 bases short, with 9 bases between. The CDR3 extends over 13 amino acids. CDR1 and CDR2 from the germline V gene are MNHNY and SVGAGI (reference sequence). Here the CDR3 DNA reads TGTGCCAGCAAGGGGACACTGAACACTGAAGCTTTCTTT. Translating gives CASKGTLNTEAFF.

In DNA, the CDR3 is TGTGCCAGCTCATCGGGCCCCGAAGAGACCCAGTACTTC. Protein sequence: CASSSGPEETQYF. J is TRBJ2-5 and V is TRBV18; D gene unclear. Germline lookup yields CDR1 KGHSH and CDR2 LQKENI. V lost 5 bases, J lost 3 bases, and 10 bases lay in between. CDR3 length: 13 amino acids.

CDR3 bases: TGTGCCAGCTCACCAACCCTGGGGGCCAACGTCCTGACTTTC. Amino acids: CASSPTLGANVLTF. The chain links TRBV18 to TRBJ2-6; D unresolved. The V gene's germline CDR1 is KGHSH and CDR2 LQKENI. This CDR3 is built from 14 residues. Trimming left V 2 bases short and J 4 bases short, with 6 bases between.

The chain links TRBV28 to TRBJ2-4; no definite D call. There are 14 residues in the CDR3. V lost 2 bases to trimming and J lost 1 base, with 6 bases between them. In germline, CDR1 is MDHEN, CDR2 SYDVKM. The CDR3 reads CASSLKRAKNIQYF. CDR3 nucleotide sequence: TGTGCCAGCAGTTTAAAGAGGGCCAAAAACATTCAGTACTTC.

This clone was seen a single time. The V and J genes are TRBV4-1 and TRBJ1-1, with D perhaps matching TRBD1 (6 bases). Trimming took 0 bases from V and 10 from J, leaving 12 bases between them. Germline V gene data show CDR1 as MGHRA and CDR2 as YSYEKL. The CDR3 is made up of 13 amino acids. The CDR3 nucleotides are TGCGCCAGCAGCCAAGACGAGGGGGTGGCAGCTTTCTTT. Translation: CASSQDEGVAAFF.

The rearrangement links TRBV29-1 to TRBJ2-7, with 7 bases lining up with TRBD2. The junction had 24 bases not matched to a gene; V was cut back by 7 bases and J by 3 bases. CDR3 length equals 18 residues. The germline V gene encodes CDR1 SQVTM and CDR2 ANQGSEA. The CDR3: CSDVPGPGGAGLIYEQYF. The CDR3 region has the DNA TGCAGCGACGTTCCGGGACCCGGGGGTGCGGGACTAATCTACGAGCAGTACTTC.

The V gene is TRBV19, the J gene TRBJ1-1, with 7 bases lining up with TRBD1. J was trimmed by 5 bases and V by 3 bases; bases with no gene match: 3. Germline values: CDR1 LNHDA, CDR2 SQIVND (reference sequence). There are 13 residues in the CDR3. The CDR3 spells CASSIGQVTEAFF. The DNA for the CDR3 is TGTGCCAGTAGTATCGGACAGGTGACTGAAGCTTTCTTT.

The chain uses TRBV6-6 and TRBJ1-3; 10 positions match TRBD1. The junction had 2 bases not matched to a gene; V was cut back by 5 bases and J by 4 bases. The CDR3 extends over 14 amino acids. From germline, CDR1 is MNHNY and CDR2 SVGAGI (reference sequence). Here the CDR3 reads CASSTGQGGNTIYF. The CDR3 DNA follows: TGTGCCAGCAGTACGGGACAGGGGGGAAACACCATATATTTT.

This clone was found a few times. This chain uses TRBV11-2 with TRBJ1-3; D is ambiguous. The CDR3 consists of 16 residues. Trimming pared 4 bases from V and 0 bases from J, leaving 13 bases between. Germline assignment: CDR1 SGHAT and CDR2 FQNNGV. This chain's CDR3 is CASSWGRVRSGNTIYF. CDR3 sequence (DNA): TGTGCCAGCAGCTGGGGTCGGGTGCGCTCTGGAAACACCATATATTTT.